The clone carrying this TCR beta chain was detected once. Its target is not known. Data came from immunoSEQ multiplex PCR; TCRdb stores just in-frame clones and leaves some out. Here the sample spans roughly 70,000 clones, roughly 86% being singletons. The CDR3 loop spans 12 amino acids. In germline, CDR1 is MNHNS, CDR2 SASEGT. Trimming removed 3 bases from V and 8 bases from J, with 10 bases in between. This sample was taken from a study of chemoradiotherapy in HPV16-positive cancers. Study as a whole: Functional T-cell assays on a couple of HPV16-positive patients' cells defined candidate HPV-specific clones and common TCR motifs.

Notes on the study in general: The functional HPV-specific definition rests on just a couple of HPV16-positive patients.

The source of this sequence is a human donor with HPV-associated anogenital cancer. The sequenced sample was blood, obtained from a patient who underwent chemoradiotherapy. The chain is built from TRBV6-1 and TRBJ1-1; unclear D gene. The CDR3 here is CASSDPIREAFF. The CDR3 DNA reads TGTGCCAGCAGTGACCCCATAAGGGAAGCTTTCTTT.